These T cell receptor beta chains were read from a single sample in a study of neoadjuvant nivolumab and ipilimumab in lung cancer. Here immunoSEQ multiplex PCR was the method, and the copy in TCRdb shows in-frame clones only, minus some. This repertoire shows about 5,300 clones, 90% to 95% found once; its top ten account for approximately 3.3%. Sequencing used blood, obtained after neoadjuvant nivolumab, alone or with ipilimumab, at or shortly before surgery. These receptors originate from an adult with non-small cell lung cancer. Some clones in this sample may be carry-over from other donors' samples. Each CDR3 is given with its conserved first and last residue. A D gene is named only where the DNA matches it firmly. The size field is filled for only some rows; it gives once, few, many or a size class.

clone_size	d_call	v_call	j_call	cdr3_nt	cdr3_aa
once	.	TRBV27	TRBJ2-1	TGTGCCAGCAGTTTACACTACCCGCCCCAATGGTTCTTC	CASSLHYPPQWFF
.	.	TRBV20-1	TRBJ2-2	TGCAGTGCTAGAGGGGGCCTTGAGCTGTTTTTT	CSARGGLELFF
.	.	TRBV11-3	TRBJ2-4	TGTGCCAGCAGCTTAGGGCCCCGAGACATTCAGTACTTC	CASSLGPRDIQYF
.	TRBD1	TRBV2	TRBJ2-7	TGTGCCAGCAGACCGCCGTTGGACAGGCCTAACTCCTACGAGCAGTACTTC	CASRPPLDRPNSYEQYF
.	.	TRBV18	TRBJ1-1	TGTGCCAGCTCACCTAGGACAGAAACTGAAGCTTTCTTT	CASSPRTETEAFF
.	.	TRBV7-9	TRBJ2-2	TGTGCCAGCAGCTTAAAGGTAGCGGCGACTGGCACCGGGGAGCTGTTTTTT	CASSLKVAATGTGELFF
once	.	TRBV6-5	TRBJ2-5	TGTGCCAGCAGTTACTCCGGAGGGCTGAAGACCCAGTACTTC	CASSYSGGLKTQYF
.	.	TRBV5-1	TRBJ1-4	TGCGCCAGCAGCTTGGCTGGGGGCGGCGGTGAAAAACTGTTTTTT	CASSLAGGGGEKLFF
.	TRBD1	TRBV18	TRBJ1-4	TGTGCCAGCTCGCAGGACAGGCGTAATGAAAAACTGTTTTTT	CASSQDRRNEKLFF
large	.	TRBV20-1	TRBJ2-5	TGCAGTGCTAGAGCCGAGACCCAGTACTTC	CSARAETQYF
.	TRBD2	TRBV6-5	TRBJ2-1	TGTGCCAGCGGTGCGGGACTAGAAGGATCCAATGAGCAGTTCTTC	CASGAGLEGSNEQFF
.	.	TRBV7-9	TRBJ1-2	TGTGCCAGCAGCTTAGGGGCAGATTATGGCTACACCTTC	CASSLGADYGYTF
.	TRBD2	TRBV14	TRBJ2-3	TGTGCCAGCAGCCCCCGGACTAGCGGGCATAGCACAGATACGCAGTATTTT	CASSPRTSGHSTDTQYF
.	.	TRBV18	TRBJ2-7	TGTGCCAGCTCACCATTGGGCTACGAGCAGTACTTC	CASSPLGYEQYF
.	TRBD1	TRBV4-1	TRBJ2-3	TGCGCCAGCAGCCCATCTTCTAGGACAGGGTCCACAGATACGCAGTATTTT	CASSPSSRTGSTDTQYF
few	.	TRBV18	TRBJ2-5	TGTGCCAGCTCGTCCCAAGAGACCCAGTACTTC	CASSSQETQYF
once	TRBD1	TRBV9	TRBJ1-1	TGTGCCAGCAGCGGCCTCCGGGACAGGGGTTCTGAAGCTTTCTTT	CASSGLRDRGSEAFF
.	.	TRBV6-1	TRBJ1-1	TGTGCCAGCAGCCTGGGGCAGGGTTTCACTGAAGCTTTCTTT	CASSLGQGFTEAFF
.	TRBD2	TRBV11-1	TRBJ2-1	TGTGCCAGCAGCGGCGGGAGTTGGGCCCCGAGGCTAGTCCGGGGTGAGCAGTTCTTC	CASSGGSWAPRLVRGEQFF
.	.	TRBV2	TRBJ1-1	TGTGCCAGCAGTGAAGGAGGTTGGGCTGAAGCTTTCTTT	CASSEGGWAEAFF
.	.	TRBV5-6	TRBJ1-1	TGTGCCAGCAGTCCTTGGAGAGGGAGAACTGAAGCTTTCTTT	CASSPWRGRTEAFF
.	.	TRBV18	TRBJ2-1	TGTGCCAGCTCCGCCCAGCTATCAGGTGGCAATGAGCAGTTCTTC	CASSAQLSGGNEQFF
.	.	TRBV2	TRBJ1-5	TGTGCCAGCAGTGACCCCCAACAGCCCCAGCATTTT	CASSDPQQPQHF
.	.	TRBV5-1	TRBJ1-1	TGCGCCAGCAGCTTTGGGGTAGTGAACACTGAAGCTTTCTTT	CASSFGVVNTEAFF
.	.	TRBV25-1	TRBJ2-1	TGTGCCAGCAGTAGACACAGGGTTCCCGGAGTGGATGAGCAGTTCTTC	CASSRHRVPGVDEQFF
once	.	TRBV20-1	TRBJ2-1	TGCAGTGCTAGGGGGATCAATGAGCAGTTCTTC	CSARGINEQFF
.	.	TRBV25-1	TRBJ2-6	TGTGCCAGCAGCCCCTCTTTTGGCTCTGGGGCCAACGTCCTGACTTTC	CASSPSFGSGANVLTF
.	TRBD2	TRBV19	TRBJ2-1	TGTGCCAGTAGTATCCTATCTAGCGGGGGGATCTACAATGAGCAGTTCTTC	CASSILSSGGIYNEQFF
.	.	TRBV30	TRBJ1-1	TGTGCCTGGAGTGGTCAACACGCTGAAGCTTTCTTT	CAWSGQHAEAFF
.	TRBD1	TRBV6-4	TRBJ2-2	TGTGCCAGCAGCCCAGGACAGGGGAGCGGGGAGCTGTTTTTT	CASSPGQGSGELFF
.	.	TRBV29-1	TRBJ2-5	TGCAGCGTTGAATGGCCCCAAGAGACCCAGTACTTC	CSVEWPQETQYF
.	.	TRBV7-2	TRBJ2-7	TGTGCCAGCAGCCCCCTCACCCGACAGAGAGACTACTTC	CASSPLTRQRDYF
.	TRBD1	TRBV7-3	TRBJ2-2	TGTGCCAGCAGCCGGGGGACAGGGGTCACCGGGGAGCTGTTTTTT	CASSRGTGVTGELFF
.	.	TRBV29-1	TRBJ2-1	TGCAGCGTTGAACCAGGGGAGGCCTTCCTCTGGAATGAGCAGTTCTTC	CSVEPGEAFLWNEQFF
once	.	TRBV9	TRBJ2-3	TGTGCCAGCAGCGTAGTCAACACAGATACGCAGTATTTT	CASSVVNTDTQYF
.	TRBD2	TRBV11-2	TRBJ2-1	TGTGCCAGCAGCTTATTAGCGGGAGAGGTAAACAATGAGCAGTTCTTC	CASSLLAGEVNNEQFF
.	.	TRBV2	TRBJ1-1	TGTGCCAGCAGTCGCCAACGACAGTCCGAGAACACTGAAGCTTTCTTT	CASSRQRQSENTEAFF
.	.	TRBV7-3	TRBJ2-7	TGTGCCAGCAGCTTTCAGGGAGGCGACTACGAGCAGTACTTC	CASSFQGGDYEQYF
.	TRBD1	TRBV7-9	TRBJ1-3	TGTGCCAGCAGCTTAGGGACAGGTCTTTACTCTGGAAACACCATATATTTT	CASSLGTGLYSGNTIYF
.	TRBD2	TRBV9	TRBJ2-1	TGTGCCAGCAGCGTAGTCCCGGGAGGGTACAATGAGCAGTTCTTC	CASSVVPGGYNEQFF
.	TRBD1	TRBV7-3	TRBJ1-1	TGTGCCAGCAGCCAGGGACAGGGGGGGAACACTGAAGCTTTCTTT	CASSQGQGGNTEAFF
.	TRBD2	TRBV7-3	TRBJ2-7	TGTGCCAGCAGCCCAGGTCCCCGGACACGGGGGGACGAGCAGTACTTC	CASSPGPRTRGDEQYF
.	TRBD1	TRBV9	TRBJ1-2	TGTGCCAGCAGCGTAGCAAGGTCGGACAGGGCGTTAAACTATGGCTACACCTTC	CASSVARSDRALNYGYTF
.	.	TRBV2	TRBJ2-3	TGTGCCAGCAGTGGTGGTCTTAGCACAGATACGCAGTATTTT	CASSGGLSTDTQYF
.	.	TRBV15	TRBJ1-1	TGTGCCACCAGCAGAGAGGTTCCTGAAGCTTTCTTT	CATSREVPEAFF
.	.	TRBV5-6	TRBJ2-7	TGTGCCAGCAGATTCAGGGAGGACGAGCAGTACTTC	CASRFREDEQYF
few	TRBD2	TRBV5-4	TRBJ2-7	TGTGCCAGCAGCTTGGCCGGCGGACTAGCGGACCACGAGCAGTACTTC	CASSLAGGLADHEQYF
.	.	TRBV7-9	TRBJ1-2	TGTGCCAGCAGCTTAATGGCTGGAGACTATGGCTACACCTTC	CASSLMAGDYGYTF
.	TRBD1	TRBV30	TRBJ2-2	TGTGCCTGGACCGGGACAGGGGGTGGGGAGCTGTTTTTT	CAWTGTGGGELFF
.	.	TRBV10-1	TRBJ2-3	TGCGCCAGCTCGTTGGGCACAGATACGCAGTATTTT	CASSLGTDTQYF
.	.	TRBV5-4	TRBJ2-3	TGTGCCAGCAGCCGAGAAGGGGGTGGTAGCACAGATACGCAGTATTTT	CASSREGGGSTDTQYF
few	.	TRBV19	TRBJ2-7	TGTGCCAGTAGTCCGCGGCGGGGCTTCTACGAGCAGTACTTC	CASSPRRGFYEQYF
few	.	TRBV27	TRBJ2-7	TGTGCCAGCAGTGTACCACTAGGAATTAAGTACTTC	CASSVPLGIKYF
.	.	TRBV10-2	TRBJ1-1	TGCGCCAGCAGTGAGTCAGCAGGGCTTGGCACTGAAGCTTTCTTT	CASSESAGLGTEAFF
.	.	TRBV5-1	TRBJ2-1	TGCGCCAGCAGTAGACTCCCGGGACAAGGCAATGAGCAGTTCTTC	CASSRLPGQGNEQFF